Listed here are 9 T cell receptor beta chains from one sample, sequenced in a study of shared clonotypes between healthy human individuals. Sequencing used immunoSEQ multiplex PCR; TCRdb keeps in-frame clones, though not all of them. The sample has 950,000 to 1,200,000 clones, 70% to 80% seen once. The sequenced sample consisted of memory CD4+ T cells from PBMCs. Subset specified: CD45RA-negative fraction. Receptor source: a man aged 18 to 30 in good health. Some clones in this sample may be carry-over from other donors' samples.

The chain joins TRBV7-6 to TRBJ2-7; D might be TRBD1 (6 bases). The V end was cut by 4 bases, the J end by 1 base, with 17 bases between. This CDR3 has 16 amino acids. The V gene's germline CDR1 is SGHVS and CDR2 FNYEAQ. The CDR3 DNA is TGTGCCAGCAGCTCCACTACAGGGAAGGGTTCCTACGAGCAGTACTTC. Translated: CASSSTTGKGSYEQYF.

CDR3 sequence reads: CASSRSRGGTEAFF. Written as DNA, the CDR3 is TGTGCCAGCAGCCGCAGTCGGGGGGGCACTGAAGCTTTCTTT. The chain combines TRBV14 with TRBJ1-1; a possible D gene is TRBD1 (5 bases). The germline V gene has CDR1 SGHDN and CDR2 FVKESK. This CDR3 has 14 amino acids. Trimming took 4 bases from V and 4 from J, leaving 13 bases between them.

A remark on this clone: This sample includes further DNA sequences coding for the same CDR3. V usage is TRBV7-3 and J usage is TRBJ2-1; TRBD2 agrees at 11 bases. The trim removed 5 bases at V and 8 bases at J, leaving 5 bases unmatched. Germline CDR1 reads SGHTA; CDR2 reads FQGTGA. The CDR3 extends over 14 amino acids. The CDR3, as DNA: TGTGCCAGCAGCCTTGGGACTAGCGGCGATGAGCAGTTCTTC. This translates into CASSLGTSGDEQFF.

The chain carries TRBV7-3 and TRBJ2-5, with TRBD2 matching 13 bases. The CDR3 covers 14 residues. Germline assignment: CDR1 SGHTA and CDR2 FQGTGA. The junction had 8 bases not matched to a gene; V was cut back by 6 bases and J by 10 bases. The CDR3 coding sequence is TGTGCCAGCAGTCCAGGACTAGCGGGAGAGGGCCAGTACTTC. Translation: CASSPGLAGEGQYF.

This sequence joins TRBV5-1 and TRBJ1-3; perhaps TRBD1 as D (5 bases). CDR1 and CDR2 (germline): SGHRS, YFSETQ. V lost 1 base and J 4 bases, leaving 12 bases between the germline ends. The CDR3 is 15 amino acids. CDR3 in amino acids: CASSLLGVSGNTIYF. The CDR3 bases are TGCGCCAGCAGCTTGTTGGGGGTCTCAGGAAACACCATATATTTT. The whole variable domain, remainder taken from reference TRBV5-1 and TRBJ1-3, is KAGVTQTPRYLIKTRGQQVTLSCSPISGHRSVSWYQQTPGQGLQFLFEYFSETQRNKGNFPGRFSGRQFSNSRSEMNVSTLELGDSALYLCASSLLGVSGNTIYFGEGSWLTVV.

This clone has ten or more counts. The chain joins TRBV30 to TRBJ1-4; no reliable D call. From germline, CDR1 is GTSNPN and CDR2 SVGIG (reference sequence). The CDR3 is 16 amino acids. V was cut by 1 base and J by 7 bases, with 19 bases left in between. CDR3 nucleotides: TGTGCCTGGAGTGATATCAACGGAAGGGTCGGTGAAAAACTGTTTTTT. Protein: CAWSDINGRVGEKLFF.

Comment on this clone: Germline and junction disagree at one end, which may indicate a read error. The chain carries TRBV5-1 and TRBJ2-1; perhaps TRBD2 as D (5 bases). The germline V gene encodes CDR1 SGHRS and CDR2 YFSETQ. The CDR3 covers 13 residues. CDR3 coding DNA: TGCGCCAGCGGCCTCCAAGCGGCCAATGGGCAGTTCTTC. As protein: CASGLQAANGQFF.

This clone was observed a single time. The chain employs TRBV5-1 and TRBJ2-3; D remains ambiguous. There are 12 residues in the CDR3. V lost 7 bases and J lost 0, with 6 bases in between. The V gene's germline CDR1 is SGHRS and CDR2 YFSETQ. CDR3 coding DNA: TGCGCCAGCGGGGTTAGCACAGATACGCAGTATTTT. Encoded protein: CASGVSTDTQYF. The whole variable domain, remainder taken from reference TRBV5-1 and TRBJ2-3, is KAGVTQTPRYLIKTRGQQVTLSCSPISGHRSVSWYQQTPGQGLQFLFEYFSETQRNKGNFPGRFSGRQFSNSRSEMNVSTLELGDSALYLCASGVSTDTQYFGPGTRLTVL.

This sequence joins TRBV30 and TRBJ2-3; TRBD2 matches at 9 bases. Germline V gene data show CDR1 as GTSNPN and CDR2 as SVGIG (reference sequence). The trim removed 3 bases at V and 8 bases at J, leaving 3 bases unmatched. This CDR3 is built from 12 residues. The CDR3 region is CAWRGTSSTQYF. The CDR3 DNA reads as TGTGCCTGGAGAGGGACTAGCTCTACGCAGTATTTT.